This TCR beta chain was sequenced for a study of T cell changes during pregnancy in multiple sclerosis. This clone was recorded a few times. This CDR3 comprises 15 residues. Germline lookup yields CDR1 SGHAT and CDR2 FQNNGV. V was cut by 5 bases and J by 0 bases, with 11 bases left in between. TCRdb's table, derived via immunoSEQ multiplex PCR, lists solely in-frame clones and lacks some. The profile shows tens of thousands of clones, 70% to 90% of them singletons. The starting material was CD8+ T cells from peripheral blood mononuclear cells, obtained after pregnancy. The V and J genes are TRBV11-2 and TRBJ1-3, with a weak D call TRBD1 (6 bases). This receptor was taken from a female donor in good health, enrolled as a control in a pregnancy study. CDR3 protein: CASSLTGVSGNTIYF. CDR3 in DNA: TGTGCCAGCAGCCTGACAGGCGTCTCTGGAAACACCATATATTTT.